The 13 T cell receptor beta chains below were found in one sample sequenced in a study of T cell responses to AZD1222 COVID-19 vaccine. Assay used: immunoSEQ multiplex PCR; TCRdb lists only in-frame clones, some missing. Of 140,000 to 150,000 clones listed, approximately 90% were seen once; the top ten hold about 3%. Sequenced here: peripheral blood, sampled on day 0 of MenACWY control vaccination. These receptor sequences come from an adult in good health.

The V and J genes are TRBV28 and TRBJ1-4, with D possibly being TRBD1 (5 bases). This CDR3 contains 16 residues. The germline gives CDR1 MDHEN, CDR2 SYDVKM. Between the trimmed V and J ends, which lost 5 bases and 5 bases, there was a span of 18 bases. The CDR3: CASSIDQPGRNEKLFF. The DNA for the CDR3 is TGTGCCAGCAGTATCGACCAACCGGGGCGAAATGAAAAACTGTTTTTT. Variable domain in full (rest from reference TRBV28 and TRBJ1-4): DVKVTQSSRYLVKRTGEKVFLECVQDMDHENMFWYRQDPGLGLRLIYFSYDVKMKEKGDIPEGYSVSREKKERFSLILESASTNQTSMYLCASSIDQPGRNEKLFFGSGTQLSVL.

The rearrangement joins TRBV9 to TRBJ1-5; a possible D gene is TRBD1 (5 bases). Germline V gene sequence: CDR1 SGDLS, CDR2 YYNGEE. CDR3 length: 13 residues. V lost 7 bases and J 5 bases, leaving 13 bases between the germline ends. The CDR3 is CASSLGEDQPQHF. CDR3 coding DNA: TGTGCCAGCTCCCTAGGGGAGGATCAGCCCCAGCATTTT.

The V gene is TRBV6-5, the J gene TRBJ1-1; D unresolved. Germline values: CDR1 MNHEY, CDR2 SVGAGI. The ends were cut back, 6 bases at V and 3 bases at J, with 14 bases in the middle. CDR3 length: 14 residues. As DNA, the CDR3 is TGTGCCAGCAGACACGGGTCCGGCGACACTGAAGCTTTCTTT. It translates to CASRHGSGDTEAFF.

This chain links TRBV28 with TRBJ1-6; 7 bases line up with TRBD1. Germline assignment: CDR1 MDHEN and CDR2 SYDVKM. J lost 7 bases, V lost 7 bases, and 1 base had no gene match. There are 12 residues in the CDR3. The CDR3 DNA reads as TGTGCCAGCAACAGGGGAAATTCACCCCTCCACTTT. It encodes CASNRGNSPLHF.

The chain carries TRBV5-1 and TRBJ1-5; TRBD1 agrees at 10 bases. This CDR3 spans 13 amino acids. CDR1 and CDR2 from the germline V gene are SGHRS and YFSETQ. V lost 4 bases and J lost 8; bases outside the gene matches: 3. This CDR3 is CASSRTGGKPQHF. Here the CDR3 DNA reads TGCGCCAGCAGCCGGACAGGGGGAAAGCCCCAGCATTTT.

V is TRBV20-1 and J is TRBJ2-7, with D unresolved. Trimming removed 4 bases from V and 2 bases from J, with 3 bases in between. Germline CDR1 is DFQATT and CDR2 is SNEGSKA (reference sequence). This CDR3 is built from 10 residues. Here the CDR3 DNA reads TGCAGTGCTACACCCTACGAGCAGTACTTC. Residues: CSATPYEQYF.

This chain joins TRBV29-1 and TRBJ2-7; TRBD2 aligns across 12 bases. The CDR3 loop spans 16 amino acids. Germline V gives CDR1 SQVTM, CDR2 ANQGSEA. Trimming took 0 bases from V and 2 from J; bases not matched to a gene: 5. CDR3 DNA sequence: TGCAGCGTTGAAGATACATGGACTAGCGGGACCTACGAGCAGTACTTC. Its protein is CSVEDTWTSGTYEQYF.

The genes are TRBV5-1 and TRBJ2-1; 12 bases fit TRBD2. The V and J ends lost 4 bases and 6 bases, in that order; junction bases with no gene match: 8. There are 16 residues in the CDR3. Germline V gene lookup returns CDR1 SGHRS and CDR2 YFSETQ. CDR3 coding DNA: TGCGCCAGCAGCCTCCCGACTAGCGGGAGTGGCAATGAGCAGTTCTTC. This encodes CASSLPTSGSGNEQFF.

The V gene is TRBV6-5, the J gene TRBJ2-6, with 8 bases identical to TRBD2. V gave up 2 bases and J gave up 0 bases; unmatched junction bases: 0. Germline V lookup: CDR1 MNHEY, CDR2 SVGAGI. The CDR3 loop spans 16 amino acids. This CDR3 reads CASSYTSGSGANVLTF. CDR3 coding DNA: TGTGCCAGCAGTTACACTAGCGGCTCTGGGGCCAACGTCCTGACTTTC.

As DNA, the CDR3 is TGTGCCATCAGTGAGTCGGGGGACAGGGCGAACACTGAAGCTTTCTTT. It codes for CAISESGDRANTEAFF. The chain uses TRBV10-3 and TRBJ1-1, with 9 bases fitting TRBD1. The CDR3 spans 16 residues. The J segment lost 1 base and the V segment lost 0 bases, leaving 3 bases of the junction unmatched. Germline CDR1 and CDR2: ENHRY and SYGVKD.

This chain links TRBV13 with TRBJ1-1; D is unresolved. The length of the CDR3 is 15 residues. Per germline, CDR1 PRHDT and CDR2 FYEKMQ (reference sequence). Trimming left V 8 bases short and J 4 bases short, with 20 bases between. Here the CDR3 reads CASSQTLLGVTEAFF. In DNA, the CDR3 is TGTGCCAGCTCTCAGACCCTACTGGGAGTCACTGAAGCTTTCTTT. The full variable domain, with the rest looked up from reference TRBV13 and TRBJ1-1, is AAGVIQSPRHLIKEKRETATLKCYPIPRHDTVYWYQQGPGQDPQFLISFYEKMQSDKGSIPDRFSAQQFSDYHSELNMSSLELGDSALYFCASSQTLLGVTEAFFGQGTRLTVV.

CDR3: CASSEFTGTTTYEQYF. CDR3 coding DNA: TGTGCCAGCAGTGAATTTACCGGGACCACTACCTACGAGCAGTACTTC. The J gene is TRBJ2-7, the V gene TRBV6-1, with D perhaps given as TRBD1 or TRBD2 (5 bases each). The CDR3 extends over 16 amino acids. CDR1 is MNHNS, CDR2 SASEGT, per germline. V dropped 2 bases and J dropped 2 bases, with 16 bases sitting between them.

The table lists this clone with a few counts. The rearrangement joins TRBV19 to TRBJ2-1; 7 positions match TRBD2. CDR1 is LNHDA, CDR2 SQIVND, per germline (reference sequence). The J segment lost 0 bases and the V segment lost 7 bases, leaving 9 bases of the junction unmatched. CDR3 size: 16 residues. CDR3 sequence: CASTNPGLSSYNEQFF. CDR3 DNA: TGTGCCAGTACCAATCCGGGACTAAGCTCCTACAATGAGCAGTTCTTC.